This is a list of T cell receptor beta chains from one sample in a study of OX40 agonist ivuxolimab in advanced cancers. Using immunoSEQ multiplex PCR, the repertoire was profiled, and TCRdb retains in-frame clones only, with some absent. The sample lists just over 90,000 clones, around 90% occurring once. This specimen consisted of CD4+ or CD8+ T cells sorted from blood, obtained in a trial of the OX40 agonist ivuxolimab. The receptors were gathered from an adult with an advanced solid tumor such as melanoma, head and neck, liver or kidney cancer. The CDR3 runs from the conserved cysteine through the conserved F or W. A D gene is named only where the DNA matches it firmly. Clone size is shown for a subset of rows, as once, few, many or a class of expanded clone.

clone_size,d_call,v_call,j_call,cdr3_aa,cdr3_nt
-,-,TRBV9,TRBJ1-5,CASSVGNQPQHF,TGTGCCAGCAGTGTGGGTAATCAGCCCCAGCATTTT
-,-,TRBV29-1,TRBJ1-2,CSVEDNQEPYGYTF,TGCAGCGTTGAAGATAACCAGGAACCGTATGGCTACACCTTC
-,-,TRBV2,TRBJ2-5,CASSDGGQETQYF,TGTGCCAGCAGTGATGGGGGGCAAGAGACCCAGTACTTC
-,-,TRBV15,TRBJ1-1,CATSGGQRNTEAFF,TGTGCCACCAGCGGGGGACAAAGGAACACTGAAGCTTTCTTT
-,TRBD2,TRBV30,TRBJ2-1,CAWGPSGHSYNEQFF,TGTGCCTGGGGGCCTAGCGGCCACTCCTACAATGAGCAGTTCTTC
-,-,TRBV2,TRBJ1-1,CASSGDITTEAFF,TGTGCCAGCAGTGGGGACATTACCACTGAAGCTTTCTTT
-,-,TRBV6-1,TRBJ2-7,CASSEKRGGRASYEQYF,TGTGCCAGCAGTGAAAAAAGGGGGGGGAGGGCCTCCTACGAGCAGTACTTC
-,-,TRBV6-5,TRBJ1-1,CASSVTRDAQAFF,TGTGCCAGCAGTGTAACGAGGGACGCACAAGCTTTCTTT
-,-,TRBV27,TRBJ2-1,CASLGAGNNEQFF,TGTGCCAGCCTCGGAGCAGGAAACAATGAGCAGTTCTTC
-,-,TRBV5-6,TRBJ1-1,CASSLGDTEAFF,TGTGCCAGCAGCTTGGGGGACACTGAAGCTTTCTTT
-,TRBD2,TRBV19,TRBJ2-1,CAASPGGQYNEQFF,TGTGCCGCCTCGCCGGGGGGGCAGTACAATGAGCAGTTCTTC
-,TRBD1,TRBV29-1,TRBJ1-2,CSVIGTGFYGYTF,TGCAGCGTTATCGGGACAGGGTTCTATGGCTACACCTTC
-,-,TRBV4-3,TRBJ2-5,CASSPGKGWGTQYF,TGCGCCAGCAGCCCCGGGAAGGGGTGGGGGACCCAGTACTTC
-,-,TRBV6-4,TRBJ1-3,CASSPQTDGSSGNTIYF,TGTGCCAGCAGTCCTCAAACGGACGGCAGCTCTGGAAACACCATATATTTT
-,TRBD1,TRBV9,TRBJ1-4,CASSPGQSNEKLFF,TGTGCCAGCAGCCCGGGACAGTCAAATGAAAAACTGTTTTTT
-,TRBD1,TRBV28,TRBJ1-3,CASSGRDRFSGNTIYF,TGTGCCAGCAGTGGACGGGACAGGTTCTCTGGAAACACCATATATTTT
once,TRBD1,TRBV15,TRBJ2-3,CATSSEQGADTQYF,TGTGCCACCAGCAGTGAGCAGGGGGCGGATACGCAGTATTTT
-,-,TRBV9,TRBJ1-2,CASSVVRQAIGYTF,TGTGCCAGCAGCGTAGTTAGACAGGCAATAGGCTACACCTTC
-,-,TRBV10-1,TRBJ2-1,CASSESGNEQFF,TGCGCCAGCAGTGAGAGCGGCAATGAGCAGTTCTTC
-,-,TRBV5-1,TRBJ2-2,CASSHTGELFF,TGCGCCAGCAGCCACACCGGGGAGCTGTTTTTT
-,-,TRBV10-2,TRBJ1-1,CASSEGTLEAFF,TGCGCCAGCAGTGAGGGGACACTTGAAGCTTTCTTT
-,TRBD2,TRBV27,TRBJ2-7,CASKPGASGSYEQYF,TGTGCCAGCAAGCCCGGGGCTAGCGGTTCCTACGAGCAGTACTTC
-,-,TRBV14,TRBJ1-2,CASSQSDRRRFLYGYTF,TGTGCCAGCAGCCAAAGCGACAGAAGACGCTTTCTTTATGGCTACACCTTC
-,-,TRBV10-1,TRBJ1-4,CASSEGTGEKLFF,TGCGCCAGCAGTGAGGGTACGGGCGAAAAACTGTTTTTT
-,-,TRBV27,TRBJ1-1,CASSLEPPMNTEAFF,TGTGCCAGCAGTTTGGAGCCCCCTATGAACACTGAAGCTTTCTTT
-,-,TRBV9,TRBJ2-7,CASSVARGQGRYEQYF,TGTGCCAGCAGCGTAGCGAGAGGTCAGGGTAGGTACGAGCAGTACTTC
-,TRBD1,TRBV5-1,TRBJ2-7,CASSWTGGYEQYF,TGCGCCAGCAGCTGGACAGGGGGCTACGAGCAGTACTTC
-,TRBD1,TRBV7-9,TRBJ1-5,CASSRTGVYSNQPQHF,TGTGCCAGCAGTCGCACAGGGGTTTATAGCAATCAGCCCCAGCATTTT
-,-,TRBV5-8,TRBJ1-1,CASSLSPMNTEAFF,TGTGCCAGCAGCTTGTCCCCTATGAACACTGAAGCTTTCTTT
few,-,TRBV4-1,TRBJ1-2,CASSQGWTVSGYTF,TGCGCCAGCAGCCAAGGCTGGACAGTCTCTGGCTACACCTTC
-,TRBD1,TRBV6-6,TRBJ2-1,CASGDRSYNEQFF,TGTGCCAGCGGGGACAGATCCTACAATGAGCAGTTCTTC
once,TRBD1,TRBV19,TRBJ1-4,CASSLGQGGREKLFF,TGTGCCAGTAGCCTGGGACAGGGAGGAAGAGAAAAACTGTTTTTT
-,-,TRBV9,TRBJ2-1,CASSVEGWGGGPRIEQFF,TGTGCCAGCAGCGTAGAGGGGTGGGGCGGGGGCCCTCGAATCGAGCAGTTCTTC
once,TRBD2,TRBV29-1,TRBJ2-7,CSVRGGAYEQYF,TGCAGCGTGCGGGGGGGCGCCTACGAGCAGTACTTC
-,-,TRBV15,TRBJ2-1,CATSREGNEQFF,TGTGCCACCAGCAGAGAGGGGAATGAGCAGTTCTTC
-,-,TRBV6-5,TRBJ1-2,CASHGGDYGYTF,TGTGCCAGCCACGGGGGGGACTATGGCTACACCTTC
-,TRBD1,TRBV27,TRBJ1-4,CASSSGQTINEKLFF,TGTGCCAGCAGTTCGGGACAGACTATTAATGAAAAACTGTTTTTT
-,TRBD2,TRBV25-1,TRBJ2-7,CASQWGLAGSEQYF,TGTGCCTCCCAGTGGGGGCTAGCGGGTTCCGAGCAGTACTTC
-,-,TRBV10-3,TRBJ2-3,CAISESGGASTDTQYF,TGTGCCATCAGTGAGTCAGGTGGCGCAAGCACAGATACGCAGTATTTT
-,-,TRBV25-1,TRBJ2-7,CASTRGYEQYF,TGTGCCAGCACCCGAGGGTACGAGCAGTACTTC
-,-,TRBV5-6,TRBJ1-6,CASSLEAPDSPLHF,TGTGCCAGCAGCTTGGAAGCCCCTGATTCACCCCTCCACTTT
-,-,TRBV5-4,TRBJ2-5,CASSLTGTQYF,TGTGCCAGCAGCTTGACAGGGACCCAGTACTTC
-,-,TRBV7-2,TRBJ2-3,CASSPGGTQYF,TGTGCCAGCAGCCCAGGCGGTACGCAGTATTTT
-,TRBD1,TRBV11-3,TRBJ1-1,CASSWGTGGEAFF,TGTGCCAGCAGCTGGGGGACAGGGGGAGAAGCTTTCTTT
-,-,TRBV4-1,TRBJ2-7,CASSQPPRDEQYF,TGCGCCAGCAGCCAACCCCCGCGGGACGAGCAGTACTTC